This T cell receptor (beta chain) was retrieved from a study of human T cells and chemical hapten exposure. Stated time point: patch test 1, 2 weeks after DPC sensitization. Regarding treatment: therapeutic diphenylcyclopropenone sensitization with weekly scalp DPC. TCRdb called the RACE reads again in MiXCR, with one record for every CDR3 protein. The sample lists some 380,000 distinct CDR3 sequences, roughly 4.8% occurring once. This clonotype was obtained from a woman in her 50s with alopecia areata. Some clones in this sample may be carry-over from other donors' samples. The source was whole blood, collected in connection with sensitization to the hapten diphenylcyclopropenone (DPC).

The CDR3 nucleotides read TGTGCCAGCAGCACACCTCGCGCGGTGCAGGGCCCCTACAATGAGCAGTTCTTC. Translation: CASSTPRAVQGPYNEQFF. The chain employs TRBV7-2 and TRBJ2-1; possibly TRBD1 for D (5 bases). Trimming took off 5 bases at V and 2 bases at J, with 22 bases between the two ends. The length of the CDR3 is 18 residues. Per germline, CDR1 SGHTA and CDR2 FQGNSA.